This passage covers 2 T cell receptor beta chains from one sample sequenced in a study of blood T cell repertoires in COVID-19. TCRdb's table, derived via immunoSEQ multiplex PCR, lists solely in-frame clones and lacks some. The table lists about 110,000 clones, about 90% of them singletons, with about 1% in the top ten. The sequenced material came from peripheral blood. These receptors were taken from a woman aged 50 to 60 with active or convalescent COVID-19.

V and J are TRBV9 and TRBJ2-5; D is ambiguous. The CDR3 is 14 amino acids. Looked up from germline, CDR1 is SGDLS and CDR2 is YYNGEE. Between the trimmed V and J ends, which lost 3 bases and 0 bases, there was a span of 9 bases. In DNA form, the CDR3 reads TGTGCCAGCAGCGCCCCAGGTCACCAAGAGACCCAGTACTTC. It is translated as CASSAPGHQETQYF.

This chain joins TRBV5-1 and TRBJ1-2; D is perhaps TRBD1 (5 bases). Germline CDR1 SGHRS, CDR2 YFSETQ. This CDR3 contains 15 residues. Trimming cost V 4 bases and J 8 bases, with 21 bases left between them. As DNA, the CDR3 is TGCGCCAGCAGCCTAACTGGGGCAGGGAAAATAGGCTACACCTTC. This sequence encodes CASSLTGAGKIGYTF.